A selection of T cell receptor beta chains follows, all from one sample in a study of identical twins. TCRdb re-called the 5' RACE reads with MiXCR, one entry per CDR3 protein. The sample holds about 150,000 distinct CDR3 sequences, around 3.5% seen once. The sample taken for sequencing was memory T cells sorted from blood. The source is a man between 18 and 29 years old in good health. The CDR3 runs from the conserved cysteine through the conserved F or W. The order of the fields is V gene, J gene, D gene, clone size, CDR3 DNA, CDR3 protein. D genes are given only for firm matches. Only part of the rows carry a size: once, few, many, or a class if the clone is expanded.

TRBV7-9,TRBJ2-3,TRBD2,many,TGTGCCAGCAGCCGCGGGAGCCAAAACACAGATACGCAGTATTTT,CASSRGSQNTDTQYF
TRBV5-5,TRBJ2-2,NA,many,TGTGCCAGCAGCTTCATTAGCTTGAACACCGGGGAGCTGTTTTTT,CASSFISLNTGELFF
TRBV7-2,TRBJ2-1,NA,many,TGTGCCAGCAGCCCGGACCGCTCCTACAATGAGCAGTTCTTC,CASSPDRSYNEQFF
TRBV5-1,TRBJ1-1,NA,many,TGCGCCAGCAGCTTGATGGGCACCAACACTGAAGCTTTCTTT,CASSLMGTNTEAFF
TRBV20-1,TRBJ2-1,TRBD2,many,TGCAGTGTGGGGGGCGCGAGCGGGAGTCTCAATGAGCAGTTCTTC,CSVGGASGSLNEQFF
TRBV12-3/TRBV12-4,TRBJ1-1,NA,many,TGTGCCAGCAGTTTTCCTGAAGCTTTCTTT,CASSFPEAFF
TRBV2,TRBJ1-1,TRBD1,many,TGTGCCAGCAGACGGACAGGGAGCACTGAAGCTTTCTTT,CASRRTGSTEAFF
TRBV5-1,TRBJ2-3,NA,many,TGCGCCAGCAGCCAGCCCGGCTATACGCAGTATTTT,CASSQPGYTQYF
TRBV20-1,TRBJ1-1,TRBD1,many,TGCAGTGCCATACAACCATTACAGGGGAGAACTGAAGCTTTCTTT,CSAIQPLQGRTEAFF
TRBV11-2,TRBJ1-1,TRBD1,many,TGTGCCAGCAGCCGCAGACAGGGGGGGCTGAACACTGAAGCTTTCTTT,CASSRRQGGLNTEAFF
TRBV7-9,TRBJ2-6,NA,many,TGTGCCAGCAGCTTAGTGGGTGGCCAGGGAAACGTCCTGACTTTC,CASSLVGGQGNVLTF
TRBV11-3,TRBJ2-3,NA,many,TGTGCCAGCAGCTTAGCGGGGGCCCCAGATACGCAGTATTTT,CASSLAGAPDTQYF
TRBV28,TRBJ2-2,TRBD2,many,TGTGCCAGCAGTTTAGCGGGGGGCCATACGAACACCGGGGAGCTGTTTTTT,CASSLAGGHTNTGELFF
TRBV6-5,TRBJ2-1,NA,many,TGTGCCAGCAGTTACAGTGCGGGTAACGGCAATGAGCAGTTCTTC,CASSYSAGNGNEQFF
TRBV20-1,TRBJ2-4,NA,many,TGCAGTGCTAGAGGGGCTCCGGGACACGAAAACATTCAGTACTTC,CSARGAPGHENIQYF
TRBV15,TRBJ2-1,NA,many,TGTGCCACCAGCAGAGTTGGGGCGGGGCTAAACAATGAGCAGTTCTTC,CATSRVGAGLNNEQFF
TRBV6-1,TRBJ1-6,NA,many,TGTGCCAGCAAGGTTGGGATCAGCTCCTATAATTCACCCCTCCACTTT,CASKVGISSYNSPLHF
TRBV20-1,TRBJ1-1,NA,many,TGCAGTGCTCGGGGGGGGTTCGGCACTGAAGCTTTCTTT,CSARGGFGTEAFF
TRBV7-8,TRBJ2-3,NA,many,TGTGCCAGCAGCTTAGTAGGCGTGGTTGGAGATACGCAGTATTTT,CASSLVGVVGDTQYF
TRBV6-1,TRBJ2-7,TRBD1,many,TGTGCCAGCAGTGGGACAGGGATTACCTACGAGCAGTACTTC,CASSGTGITYEQYF
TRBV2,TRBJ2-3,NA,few,TGTGCCAGCGACCTAGACACAGATACGCAGTATTTT,CASDLDTDTQYF
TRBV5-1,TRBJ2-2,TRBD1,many,TGCGCCAGCAGCGAGACGGGACAGTACACCGGGGAGCTGTTTTTT,CASSETGQYTGELFF
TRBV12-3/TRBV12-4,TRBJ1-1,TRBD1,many,TGTGCCAGCAGTTTACTAGTGGGACAGGGTAATGAAGCTTTCTTT,CASSLLVGQGNEAFF
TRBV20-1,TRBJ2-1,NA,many,TGCAGTGCTAGAGGTTGGGGGGGCCCATACAATGAGCAGTTCTTC,CSARGWGGPYNEQFF
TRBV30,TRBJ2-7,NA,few,TGTGCCTGGAGTGTACAGGGAACATACGAGCAGTACTTC,CAWSVQGTYEQYF
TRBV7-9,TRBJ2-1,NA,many,TGTGCCAGCAGCCTGCAGGGGTTGGCCTCAGTTGAGCAGTTCTTC,CASSLQGLASVEQFF
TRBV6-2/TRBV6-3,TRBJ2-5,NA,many,TGTGCCAGCAGGGGACGACTGGGCGTAGCGGAGACCCAGTACTTC,CASRGRLGVAETQYF
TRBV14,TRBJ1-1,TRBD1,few,TGTGCCAGCAGCCAGGAGACAGGGGCGATTGCTGAAGCTTTCTTT,CASSQETGAIAEAFF
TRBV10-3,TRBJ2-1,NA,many,TGTGCCATCAACCGGGACTTGGTCTACAATGAGCAGTTCTTC,CAINRDLVYNEQFF
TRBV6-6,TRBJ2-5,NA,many,TGTGCCAGCAGCTCCCTTTCTCTCGCCCAGTACTTC,CASSSLSLAQYF
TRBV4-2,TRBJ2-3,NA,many,TGTGCCAGCAGCCAAGATCATAGGCGGGGATCAGGCGATACGCAGTATTTT,CASSQDHRRGSGDTQYF
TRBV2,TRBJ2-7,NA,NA,TGTGCCAGCAGTGCGTATGAGAGCTCCTACGAGCAGTACTTC,CASSAYESSYEQYF
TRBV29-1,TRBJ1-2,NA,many,TGCAGCGTTGGCCAGGGTGGAAAGTTAAGCTACACCTTC,CSVGQGGKLSYTF
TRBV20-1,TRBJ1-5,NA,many,TGCAGTGGATCTTCGGGGGAATCGAGGGGCAATCAGCCCCAGCATTTT,CSGSSGESRGNQPQHF
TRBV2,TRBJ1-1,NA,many,TGTGCCAGCGCTCCAGGGGTGAGGGACACTGAAGCTTTCTTT,CASAPGVRDTEAFF
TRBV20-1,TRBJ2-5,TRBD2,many,TGCAGTGCTAGAAGTTGGGGACTAGCGAACCAAGAGACCCAGTACTTC,CSARSWGLANQETQYF
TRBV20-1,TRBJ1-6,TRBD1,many,TGCAGTGCTCCCAGGGGGGTGAATTCACCCCTCCACTTT,CSAPRGVNSPLHF
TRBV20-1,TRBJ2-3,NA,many,TGCAGTGCTAGCGGGCCCACAGATACGCAGTATTTT,CSASGPTDTQYF
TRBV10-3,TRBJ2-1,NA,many,TGTGCCATCAGTGACAGTGGGGACTCCTACAATGAGCAGTTCTTC,CAISDSGDSYNEQFF
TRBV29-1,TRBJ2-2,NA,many,TGCAGCGCCAGGACATCTCTGAACACCGGGGAGCTGTTTTTT,CSARTSLNTGELFF
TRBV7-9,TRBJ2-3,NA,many,TGTGCCAGCAGCTTAGAAACAGATACGCAGTATTTT,CASSLETDTQYF